These 12 T cell receptor beta chains originate from one sample sequenced in a study of T cell repertoires in ileal Crohn's disease. Using immunoSEQ multiplex PCR, the repertoire was profiled, and TCRdb retains in-frame clones only, with some absent. The sample consists of over 3,500 clones, around 78% of them appearing once. Sequenced input: ileal tissue. Source of these receptors: an adult with Crohn's disease.

The rearrangement joins TRBV5-1 to TRBJ2-3; 13 nucleotides agree with TRBD2. V shed 4 bases and J 5 bases; nucleotides not matched to a gene: 4. There are 15 residues in the CDR3. Germline V gene sequence: CDR1 SGHRS, CDR2 YFSETQ. The CDR3 region is CASSPGLAGVDTQYF. DNA for the CDR3: TGCGCCAGCAGCCCCGGACTAGCGGGAGTAGATACGCAGTATTTT. The full variable domain, rest sourced from reference TRBV5-1 and TRBJ2-3, is KAGVTQTPRYLIKTRGQQVTLSCSPISGHRSVSWYQQTPGQGLQFLFEYFSETQRNKGNFPGRFSGRQFSNSRSEMNVSTLELGDSALYLCASSPGLAGVDTQYFGPGTRLTVL.

The J gene is TRBJ2-1, the V gene TRBV11-3; D is undetermined. There are 13 residues in the CDR3. The germline gives CDR1 SGHNT, CDR2 YENEEA. V lost 0 bases and J lost 8, with 8 bases in between. The CDR3 DNA follows: TGTGCCAGCAGCTTAGATCGTGAGGATGAGCAGTTCTTC. As protein: CASSLDREDEQFF. The variable domain in full, with the rest retrieved from reference TRBV11-3 and TRBJ2-1, is EAGVVQSPRYKIIEKKQPVAFWCNPISGHNTLYWYLQNLGQGPELLIRYENEEAVDDSQLPKDRFSAERLKGVDSTLKIQPAELGDSAVYLCASSLDREDEQFFGPGTRLTVL.

This clone came up once. The rearrangement links TRBV2 to TRBJ1-1; the D gene is possibly TRBD1 (5 bases). The germline V gene has CDR1 SNHLY and CDR2 FYNNEI. Deletions cut 5 bases from V and 6 bases from J, with 13 bases between. CDR3 length: 13 amino acids. DNA for the CDR3: TGTGCCAGCAGTTCTCAGGGATTCTCTGAAGCTTTCTTT. Translating it yields CASSSQGFSEAFF.

The chain employs TRBV11-2 and TRBJ2-2, with 7 bases aligning to TRBD2. The V segment lost 3 bases and the J segment 4 bases; nucleotides outside the gene matches: 5. The CDR3 has 15 residues. CDR1 is SGHAT, CDR2 FQNNGV, per germline. CDR3 nucleotide sequence: TGTGCCAGCAGCTTTCTCACGGGAGGCACCGGGGAGCTGTTTTTT. Amino acids: CASSFLTGGTGELFF. Filled out from reference TRBV11-2 and TRBJ2-2, the complete variable domain reads EAGVAQSPRYKIIEKRQSVAFWCNPISGHATLYWYQQILGQGPKLLIQFQNNGVVDDSQLPKDRFSAERLKGVDSTLKIQPAKLEDSAVYLCASSFLTGGTGELFFGEGSRLTVL.

CDR3: CSGLTGGPSGSSYNEQFF. CDR3 coding DNA: TGCAGCGGATTGACAGGGGGCCCTAGCGGGAGTTCCTACAATGAGCAGTTCTTC. The chain couples TRBV29-1 to TRBJ2-1; D tentatively reads TRBD1 or TRBD2 (10 bases each). The germline CDR1 and CDR2 sequences are SQVTM and ANQGSEA. CDR3 length: 18 residues. Trimming took 7 bases from V and 1 from J, leaving 26 bases between them.

The chain is built from TRBV5-1 and TRBJ2-1; 9 nucleotides align to TRBD2. The V gene's germline CDR1 is SGHRS and CDR2 YFSETQ. J gave up 7 bases and V 0 bases, and 8 bases lay outside the gene matches. The CDR3 is 16 amino acids. CDR3 nucleotide sequence: TGCGCCAGCAGCTTGGTCGAGCGGGGGGTCCCGAATGAGCAGTTCTTC. Translating gives CASSLVERGVPNEQFF.

This rearrangement joins TRBV7-9 to TRBJ2-1; 10 positions match TRBD2. V shed 1 base and J 8 bases; nucleotides not matched to a gene: 2. Germline V gene sequence: CDR1 SEHNR, CDR2 FQNEAQ (reference sequence). This CDR3 has 14 amino acids. CDR3 sequence reads: CASSLERGGYEQFF. CDR3 nucleotides: TGTGCCAGCAGCTTAGAGCGGGGGGGCTATGAGCAGTTCTTC.

This clone was counted once. A much larger clone differs from this one at a single base, so this may be a read error. The chain carries TRBV7-2 and TRBJ2-6, with no clear D. Trimming took off 3 bases at V and 0 bases at J, with 3 bases between the two ends. The CDR3 totals 14 residues. Per the germline V gene, CDR1 is SGHTA and CDR2 is FQGNSA. The CDR3 loop is CASSFYSGANVLTF. CDR3 sequence (DNA): TGTGCCAGCAGCTTTTACTCTGGGGCCAACGTCCTGACTTTC.

This chain connects TRBV7-6 to TRBJ2-5; 7 bases agree with TRBD1. V gave up 5 bases and J gave up 2 bases; unmatched junction bases: 11. The CDR3 contains 16 residues. Germline assignment: CDR1 SGHVS and CDR2 FNYEAQ. In DNA form, the CDR3 reads TGTGCCAGCAGCCTCCAAGGGACAGCCTTTCAAGAGACCCAGTACTTC. Its translation is CASSLQGTAFQETQYF.

The V call is TRBV27, the J call TRBJ1-1; tentatively, D is TRBD1 (6 bases). The CDR3 length is 12 residues. Trimming shortened V by 7 bases and J by 5 bases, and 11 bases separated the two germline ends. Germline loops: CDR1 MNHEY, CDR2 SMNVEV (reference sequence). The chain's CDR3 is CASKTGRTEAFF. The CDR3 region has the DNA TGTGCCAGCAAAACAGGGCGGACTGAAGCTTTCTTT.

The rearrangement joins TRBV28 to TRBJ2-7; TRBD2 is a possible D gene (6 bases). The V end was cut by 5 bases, the J end by 3 bases, with 17 bases between. Per the germline V gene, CDR1 is MDHEN and CDR2 is SYDVKM. This CDR3 contains 15 residues. The CDR3 sequence: CASSLGGLTFYEQYF. The CDR3 nucleotides are TGTGCCAGCAGTCTGGGGGGACTGACGTTCTACGAGCAGTACTTC. Full variable domain (rest looked up from reference TRBV28 and TRBJ2-7): DVKVTQSSRYLVKRTGEKVFLECVQDMDHENMFWYRQDPGLGLRLIYFSYDVKMKEKGDIPEGYSVSREKKERFSLILESASTNQTSMYLCASSLGGLTFYEQYFGPGTRLTVT.

This chain joins TRBV18 and TRBJ1-5, with unresolved D. The V end was cut by 6 bases, the J end by 8 bases, with 11 bases between. The germline V gene has CDR1 KGHSH and CDR2 LQKENI. The CDR3 consists of 12 residues. The CDR3 region has the DNA TGTGCCAGCTCGTCTCCGGGAAAGCCCCAGCATTTT. It translates to CASSSPGKPQHF.